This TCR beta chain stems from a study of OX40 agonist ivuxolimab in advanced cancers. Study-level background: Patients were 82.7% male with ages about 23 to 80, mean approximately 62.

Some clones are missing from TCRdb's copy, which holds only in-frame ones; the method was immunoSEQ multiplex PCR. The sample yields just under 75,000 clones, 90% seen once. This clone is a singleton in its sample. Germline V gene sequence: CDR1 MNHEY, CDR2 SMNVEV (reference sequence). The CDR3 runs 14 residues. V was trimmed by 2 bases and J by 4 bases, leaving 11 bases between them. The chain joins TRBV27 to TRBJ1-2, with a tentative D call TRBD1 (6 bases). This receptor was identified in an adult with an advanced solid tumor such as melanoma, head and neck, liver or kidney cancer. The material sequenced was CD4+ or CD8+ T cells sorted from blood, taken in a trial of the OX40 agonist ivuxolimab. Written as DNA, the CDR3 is TGTGCCAGCAGTTTAGTCGGACAGTCCTATGGCTACACCTTC. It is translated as CASSLVGQSYGYTF.